The T cell receptor beta chain under discussion was sequenced for a study of CD8+ T cells in alopecia areata. Findings and limits, study-wide: Persistence in scalp and blood during tofacitinib was observed for many expanded lesional clones. Uncertain still, given a single nonresponder, is whether baseline CD8+ expansion links to response.

Germline CDR1 SGHDT, CDR2 YYEEEE. The ends were cut back, 0 bases at V and 2 bases at J, with 9 bases in the middle. This CDR3 is 14 amino acids long. RNA, once extracted, was reverse transcribed into cDNA for use as the sequencing template. Generated by immunoSEQ multiplex PCR, the TCRdb table keeps only in-frame clones and is missing some. This table holds roughly 76,000 clones, about 30% found once. Treatment given: oral pan-JAK inhibitor, 5-10 mg twice daily. This clone has only one observation. Antigen specificity is unknown. This specimen was CD8+ T cells sorted from blood, taken at week 4, from a patient treated with tofacitinib. This chain uses TRBV5-6 with TRBJ2-7; D unclear. The sequence was collected from a human donor with alopecia areata. This CDR3 is CASSLEGLTYEQYF. CDR3 bases: TGTGCCAGCAGCTTGGAAGGCTTAACCTACGAGCAGTACTTC.